One sample yielded the 32 T cell receptor beta chains listed below, sequenced in a study of T-cell memory formation after mild COVID-19. TCRdb analysed the 5' RACE reads with MiXCR anew, one entry per CDR3 protein. The data hold fewer than 500,000 distinct CDR3 sequences, with around a quarter observed a single time. Sequencing input: PBMCs or a T cell subset sorted from them (not recorded which). The receptors derive from an adult woman who had mild COVID-19 (a few samples of this study predate the infection). Cell type and time point are not known.

This clonotype was recorded many times. The V and J genes are TRBV9 and TRBJ2-7; 8 bases are a match to TRBD1. CDR1 and CDR2 from the germline V gene are SGDLS and YYNGEE. V was clipped by 3 bases and J by 3 bases; unmatched bases: 5. The CDR3 is made up of 14 amino acids. The CDR3 spells CASSAGQGNYEQYF. The CDR3 nucleotides read TGTGCCAGCAGCGCTGGACAGGGAAACTACGAGCAGTACTTC.

The chain combines TRBV19 with TRBJ1-1, with D tentatively TRBD1 (6 bases). This CDR3 has 15 residues. In germline, CDR1 is LNHDA, CDR2 SQIVND (reference sequence). The V and J ends lost 5 bases and 4 bases respectively, with 17 bases between them. CDR3 coding DNA: TGTGCCAGTAGTTGGGGTGCAGGGGTGGGCACTGAAGCTTTCTTT. Its translation: CASSWGAGVGTEAFF.

This clonotype has ten or more counts. V gene TRBV4-3 combines with J gene TRBJ2-2; no reliable D call. Germline CDR1 is LGHNA and CDR2 is YSLEER. The CDR3 has 15 amino acids. With 2 bases removed from V and 3 bases from J, the gap between germline ends came to 10 bases. CDR3 sequence: CASSQLRHDTGELFF. The CDR3, as DNA: TGCGCCAGCAGCCAACTTCGACACGACACCGGGGAGCTGTTTTTT.

The J gene is TRBJ1-1, the V gene TRBV7-9; 8 nucleotides match TRBD1. The V and J ends lost 4 bases and 3 bases, in that order; junction bases with no gene match: 7. The CDR3 length is 15 residues. CDR1 is SEHNR, CDR2 FQNEAQ, per germline (reference sequence). The CDR3 DNA reads TGTGCCAGCAGCTGGACAGGGCAGGAGGACACTGAAGCTTTCTTT. Its protein is CASSWTGQEDTEAFF.

The chain joins TRBV24-1 to TRBJ1-5; D not certain. Trimming pared 5 bases from V and 0 bases from J, leaving 16 bases between. CDR3 length equals 17 residues. The germline V gene encodes CDR1 KGHDR and CDR2 SFDVKD. The CDR3 loop is CATSAGIPANSNQPQHF. CDR3 in DNA: TGTGCCACCAGTGCGGGGATACCTGCTAATAGCAATCAGCCCCAGCATTTT.

V gene TRBV12-3 or TRBV12-4 combines with J gene TRBJ2-7; 8 bases are shared with TRBD1. Trimming cost V 5 bases and J 7 bases; bases outside gene matches: 16. CDR3 length: 16 amino acids. The CDR3 loop is CASSPPRIQGAREQYF. As DNA, the CDR3 is TGTGCCAGCAGTCCCCCAAGGATTCAGGGGGCTAGGGAGCAGTACTTC.

Only a few counts were recorded for this clonotype. This chain joins TRBV7-9 and TRBJ2-3; maybe TRBD1 (5 bases). V was clipped by 3 bases and J by 2 bases, with 15 bases between them. This CDR3 spans 16 amino acids. In germline, CDR1 is SEHNR, CDR2 FQNEAQ (reference sequence). The CDR3 spells CASSFSQGEPTDTQYF. In DNA form, the CDR3 reads TGTGCCAGCAGCTTTAGCCAGGGCGAGCCCACAGATACGCAGTATTTT. The complete variable domain, with remaining parts taken from reference TRBV7-9 and TRBJ2-3, reads DTGVSQNPRHKITKRGQNVTFRCDPISEHNRLYWYRQTLGQGPEFLTYFQNEAQLEKSRLLSDRFSAERPKGSFSTLEIQRTEQGDSAMYLCASSFSQGEPTDTQYFGPGTRLTVL.

This clonotype occurred a few times. The chain combines TRBV6-5 with TRBJ2-7, with TRBD2 matching over 8 bases. CDR1 is MNHEY and CDR2 is SVGAGI in the germline V gene. With 5 bases clipped from V and 0 bases from J, the junction kept 6 bases outside the gene matches. This CDR3 contains 15 residues. In nucleotides, the CDR3 is TGTGCCAGCAGTACTAGCGGTACCTTCTCCTACGAGCAGTACTTC. This sequence encodes CASSTSGTFSYEQYF.

This clonotype was detected a few times. The chain is built from TRBV24-1 and TRBJ2-7; TRBD2 aligns across 10 bases. The V and J ends lost 3 bases and 5 bases, in that order; junction bases with no gene match: 6. Germline values: CDR1 KGHDR, CDR2 SFDVKD. The CDR3 is 15 amino acids. The CDR3, as DNA: TGTGCCACCAGTGATCCTAGCGGGAGTGTTGACGAGCAGTACTTC. This codes for CATSDPSGSVDEQYF.

The V gene is TRBV12-3 or TRBV12-4, the J gene TRBJ1-2; D uncertain. Trimming pared 5 bases from V and 4 bases from J, leaving 11 bases between. The CDR3 is 13 residues long. The CDR3 spells CASSNHELYGYTF. For the CDR3, the DNA is TGTGCCAGCAGTAACCACGAGCTCTATGGCTACACCTTC.

This rearrangement joins TRBV14 to TRBJ2-4; tentative D call: TRBD2 (6 bases). CDR1 and CDR2 (germline): SGHDN, FVKESK. The CDR3 contains 15 residues. The germline V and J ends were trimmed by 0 bases and 3 bases, with 9 bases remaining between them. CDR3 in amino acids: CASSQDTGVKNIQYF. Written as DNA, the CDR3 is TGTGCCAGCAGCCAAGATACGGGAGTCAAAAACATTCAGTACTTC. Filled out from reference TRBV14 and TRBJ2-4, the complete variable domain reads EAGVTQFPSHSVIEKGQTVTLRCDPISGHDNLYWYRRVMGKEIKFLLHFVKESKQDESGMPNNRFLAERTGGTYSTLKVQPAELEDSGVYFCASSQDTGVKNIQYFGAGTRLSVL.

The chain uses TRBV12-3 or TRBV12-4 and TRBJ2-3; TRBD2 aligns across 9 bases. Trimming cost V 0 bases and J 2 bases; bases outside gene matches: 3. There are 16 residues in the CDR3. The CDR3 protein is CASSLASGGDTDTQYF. The CDR3 bases are TGTGCCAGCAGTTTAGCTAGCGGGGGAGACACAGATACGCAGTATTTT.

The genes are TRBV5-4 and TRBJ2-7; D is uncertain. The CDR3 loop spans 15 amino acids. The V and J ends lost 2 bases and 0 bases respectively, with 12 bases between them. The germline CDR1 and CDR2 sequences are SGHNT and YYREEE (reference sequence). Here the CDR3 DNA reads TGTGCCAGCAGCTTCCGGGCCTTAAGCTCCTACGAGCAGTACTTC. Translated, it gives CASSFRALSSYEQYF.

The V and J genes are TRBV28 and TRBJ1-1; a weak D match, TRBD1 (5 bases). V lost 8 bases to trimming and J lost 0 bases, with 10 bases between them. The CDR3 runs 13 residues. The germline gives CDR1 MDHEN, CDR2 SYDVKM. The CDR3 is CASRRDLNTEAFF. The CDR3 bases are TGTGCCAGCCGACGGGACTTGAACACTGAAGCTTTCTTT.

V gene TRBV12-3 or TRBV12-4 combines with J gene TRBJ2-5; possible D gene TRBD2, 7 bases. The CDR3 has 16 amino acids. V dropped 2 bases and J dropped 4 bases, with 17 bases sitting between them. The CDR3 sequence is CASSLIWGGKRETQYF. The CDR3 region has the DNA TGTGCCAGCAGTTTAATTTGGGGGGGCAAGAGAGAGACCCAGTACTTC.

The sample holds a few counts of this clonotype. V is TRBV12-3 or TRBV12-4 and J is TRBJ2-1, with 15 bases that match TRBD2. The J segment lost 4 bases and the V segment lost 3 bases, leaving 4 bases of the junction unmatched. The CDR3 length is 17 residues. CDR3 in amino acids: CASSLGTSGRIYNEQFF. The CDR3 bases are TGTGCCAGCAGTTTGGGGACTAGCGGGAGGATTTACAATGAGCAGTTCTTC.

The genes are TRBV29-1 and TRBJ2-7; D is possibly TRBD1 or TRBD2 (5 bases each). The CDR3 is 14 amino acids. Germline V gene data show CDR1 as SQVTM and CDR2 as ANQGSEA. V lost 4 bases, J lost 9 bases, and 22 bases lay in between. The CDR3 DNA reads as TGCAGCGTTGTCCGGGACGGTACCTCTTCCAGGCAGTACTTC. Translating gives CSVVRDGTSSRQYF.

This clonotype was seen only a few times. V is TRBV4-3 and J is TRBJ1-2; D is possibly TRBD1 (5 bases). This CDR3 comprises 15 residues. Between the trimmed V and J ends, which lost 0 bases and 4 bases, there was a span of 12 bases. Germline loops: CDR1 LGHNA, CDR2 YSLEER. CDR3 DNA: TGCGCCAGCAGCCAAGATACGGGGCGGGTCTATGGCTACACCTTC. This encodes CASSQDTGRVYGYTF.

The sample holds a few counts of this clonotype. The genes are TRBV20-1 and TRBJ2-7; D is possibly TRBD2 (5 bases). Germline V gene data show CDR1 as DFQATT and CDR2 as SNEGSKA (reference sequence). This CDR3 is 11 amino acids long. V was trimmed by 5 bases and J by 0 bases, leaving 5 bases between them. This CDR3 is CSAGSSYEQYF. The CDR3 DNA is TGCAGTGCTGGGAGCTCCTACGAGCAGTACTTC.

This clonotype has a count of ten or more. V is TRBV7-2 and J is TRBJ2-7; no firm D call. This CDR3 is 11 amino acids long. The germline gives CDR1 SGHTA, CDR2 FQGNSA. V lost 1 base to trimming and J lost 7 bases, with 5 bases between them. CDR3 DNA sequence: TGTGCCAGCAGCTTAGGGCTAGAGCAGTACTTC. This translates into CASSLGLEQYF.

This clonotype was detected a few times. The chain joins TRBV7-2 to TRBJ1-2; unclear D gene. The CDR3 is 14 residues long. With 1 base removed from V and 5 bases from J, the gap between germline ends came to 11 bases. Germline CDR1 is SGHTA and CDR2 is FQGNSA. CDR3 sequence: CASSLEARSYGYTF. CDR3 DNA: TGTGCCAGCAGCTTAGAGGCCAGATCGTATGGCTACACCTTC. The whole variable domain, remainder taken from reference TRBV7-2 and TRBJ1-2, is GAGVSQSPSNKVTEKGKDVELRCDPISGHTALYWYRQSLGQGLEFLIYFQGNSAPDKSGLPSDRFSAERTGGSVSTLTIQRTQQEDSAVYLCASSLEARSYGYTFGSGTRLTVV.

The V and J genes are TRBV5-8 and TRBJ2-2, with TRBD1 identical over 8 bases. V shed 0 bases and J 3 bases; nucleotides not matched to a gene: 4. The V gene's germline CDR1 is SGHTS and CDR2 YDEGEE. The CDR3 consists of 16 residues. CDR3 nucleotides: TGTGCCAGCAGCTTGGACCCAGGGGGCCACACCGGGGAGCTGTTTTTT. Translating it yields CASSLDPGGHTGELFF.

V and J are TRBV5-1 and TRBJ2-5; 7 positions agree with TRBD1. Looked up from germline, CDR1 is SGHRS and CDR2 is YFSETQ. V lost 4 bases to trimming and J lost 0 bases; unmatched junction nucleotides: 6. The CDR3 consists of 15 residues. The CDR3 is CASSPGTAYQETQYF. CDR3 nucleotides: TGCGCCAGCAGCCCGGGGACAGCGTACCAAGAGACCCAGTACTTC.

This clonotype has just a few counts. The chain has TRBV9 and TRBJ2-3; D is possibly TRBD1 (5 bases). The CDR3 is 14 amino acids. The V end was cut by 4 bases, the J end by 1 base, with 10 bases between. Germline CDR1 and CDR2: SGDLS and YYNGEE. CDR3 residues: CASSLQVRTDTQYF. CDR3 coding DNA: TGTGCCAGCAGCCTACAGGTTCGCACAGATACGCAGTATTTT. The full variable domain, rest sourced from reference TRBV9 and TRBJ2-3, is DSGVTQTPKHLITATGQRVTLRCSPRSGDLSVYWYQQSLDQGLQFLIQYYNGEERAKGNILERFSAQQFPDLHSELNLSSLELGDSALYFCASSLQVRTDTQYFGPGTRLTVL.

The chain recombines TRBV5-1 with TRBJ2-3; perhaps TRBD2 as D (5 bases). The CDR3 runs to 17 residues. Germline CDR1 is SGHRS and CDR2 is YFSETQ. Trimming took off 3 bases at V and 0 bases at J, with 17 bases between the two ends. The CDR3 reads CASSSIQAETSTDTQYF. The CDR3 bases are TGCGCCAGCAGCTCTATCCAAGCGGAAACGAGCACAGATACGCAGTATTTT.

The V call is TRBV5-1, the J call TRBJ1-1; D is possibly TRBD1 (6 bases). Germline-derived CDR1 and CDR2 are SGHRS and YFSETQ. The CDR3 sequence is 14 residues long. V shed 4 bases and J shed 7 bases, with 17 bases lying between them. The chain's CDR3 is CASSPRGLTYEAFF. CDR3 DNA: TGCGCCAGCAGCCCCAGGGGACTGACTTATGAAGCTTTCTTT.

The CDR3 sequence is CASSLGGPQPQHF. The CDR3 nucleotides read TGTGCCAGCAGCTTAGGGGGCCCCCAGCCCCAGCATTTT. The V and J genes are TRBV7-6 and TRBJ1-5; D possibly corresponds to TRBD1 (5 bases). Trimming removed 1 base at V and 7 bases at J, with 8 bases between. From germline, CDR1 is SGHVS and CDR2 FNYEAQ. The CDR3 spans 13 residues. The full variable domain, rest sourced from reference TRBV7-6 and TRBJ1-5, is GAGVSQSPRYKVTKRGQDVALRCDPISGHVSLYWYRQALGQGPEFLTYFNYEAQQDKSGLPNDRFSAERPEGSISTLTIQRTEQRDSAMYRCASSLGGPQPQHFGDGTRLSIL.

The rearrangement uses TRBV20-1 and TRBJ2-3, with D perhaps matching TRBD2 (6 bases). Trimming pared 7 bases from V and 2 bases from J, leaving 19 bases between. Germline-derived CDR1 and CDR2 are DFQATT and SNEGSKA (reference sequence). This CDR3 has 15 amino acids. CDR3 in amino acids: CSGNSGSYHTDTQYF. CDR3 coding DNA: TGCAGTGGAAATTCCGGGAGCTATCACACAGATACGCAGTATTTT.

The V call is TRBV6-2 or TRBV6-3, the J call TRBJ1-5; D is unresolved. The germline gives CDR1 MNHEY, CDR2 SVGEGT. This CDR3 contains 14 residues. Trimming left V 6 bases short and J 6 bases short, with 15 bases between. CDR3 residues: CASSKLTGGQPQHF. In DNA form, the CDR3 reads TGTGCCAGCAGCAAATTGACGGGAGGTCAGCCCCAGCATTTT.

V usage is TRBV7-2 and J usage is TRBJ2-1, with D unclear. V was cut by 1 base and J by 6 bases, with 13 bases left in between. This CDR3 contains 15 residues. Germline V gene sequence: CDR1 SGHTA, CDR2 FQGNSA. CDR3 residues: CASSLELQPSNEQFF. DNA of the CDR3: TGTGCCAGCAGCTTAGAACTCCAACCCTCCAATGAGCAGTTCTTC.

The chain has TRBV12-3 or TRBV12-4 and TRBJ2-2; D remains ambiguous. The V end lost 6 bases, the J end lost 0 bases, and 14 bases lay between the germline ends. The CDR3 covers 16 residues. CDR3: CASRVGPGANTGELFF. DNA for the CDR3: TGTGCCAGCAGAGTCGGGCCCGGCGCGAACACCGGGGAGCTGTTTTTT.

This clonotype came up a few times. CDR3 coding DNA: TGTGCCAGCAGCCAGGGGGACAGGGGGCGCAATGAGCAGTTCTTC. It yields the protein CASSQGDRGRNEQFF. V is TRBV7-8 and J is TRBJ2-1, with TRBD1 matching 12 bases. The CDR3 spans 15 residues. V trimming: 5 bases; J trimming: 6 bases; junction bases outside the gene matches: 5. Germline lookup yields CDR1 SGHVS and CDR2 FQNEAQ.